This is a list of T cell receptor beta chains from one sample in a study of blood T cell repertoires in COVID-19. TCRdb's copy holds only in-frame clones and misses some; the assay was immunoSEQ multiplex PCR. The data show about 130,000 clones, roughly 89% seen once. Material: peripheral blood. The receptors stem from a man in his sixties with active or convalescent COVID-19. Both conserved end residues are part of each CDR3. A D gene is named only where the DNA matches it firmly. Clone size is shown for a subset of rows, as once, few, many or a class of expanded clone.

15	TRBV25-1	.	TRBJ1-1	TRBD1	TGTGCCAGCAGCCTTACAGGGGCTCTGAACACTGAAGCTTTCTTT	CASSLTGALNTEAFF
16	TRBV28	.	TRBJ1-1	TRBD1	TGTGCCAGCAGTTCACGGACAGGGGGCGCGGGTTCTGAAGCTTTCTTT	CASSSRTGGAGSEAFF
13	TRBV5-8	few	TRBJ1-5	.	TGTGCCAGCAGGGGGGACACTAATCAGCCCCAGCATTTT	CASRGDTNQPQHF
14	TRBV7-9	.	TRBJ2-7	TRBD1	TGTGCCAGCAGCACAGGAACAGGGGGCTACGAGCAGTACTTC	CASSTGTGGYEQYF
16	TRBV5-6	.	TRBJ1-4	TRBD1	TGTGCCAGCAGCGAACAGGGGGCGGTAACTAATGAAAAACTGTTTTTT	CASSEQGAVTNEKLFF
13	TRBV6-2/TRBV6-3	.	TRBJ2-5	.	TGTGCCAGCAGTAGGCCCCCCGGGGAGACCCAGTACTTC	CASSRPPGETQYF
12	TRBV3-1/TRBV3-2	.	TRBJ1-6	.	TGTGCCAGCAGTGGGACTAATACACCCCTCCACTTT	CASSGTNTPLHF
16	TRBV6-5	once	TRBJ2-1	.	TGTGCCAGCAGTTACTGGGGTAGCGGCTCCTACAATGAGCAGTTCTTC	CASSYWGSGSYNEQFF
14	TRBV19	once	TRBJ2-3	TRBD2	TGTGCCAGTAGGCTAGCGGGGAGCACAGATACGCAGTATTTT	CASRLAGSTDTQYF
16	TRBV2	few	TRBJ1-5	TRBD1	TGTGCCAGCAGTGATGCAACAGGGGTTGGCAATCAGCCCCAGCATTTT	CASSDATGVGNQPQHF
12	TRBV28	.	TRBJ1-1	.	TGTGCCAGCAGCGTCTTGAACACTGAAGCTTTCTTT	CASSVLNTEAFF
16	TRBV28	.	TRBJ2-2	TRBD1	TGTGCCAGCAGTCCGACAGGGTCCTTAAAGGGCGGGGAGCTGTTTTTT	CASSPTGSLKGGELFF
14	TRBV29-1	.	TRBJ2-7	.	TGCAGCGTTGCCTTGGACAGCTTCCCCTACGAGCAGTACTTC	CSVALDSFPYEQYF
14	TRBV7-3	.	TRBJ2-7	.	TGTGCCAGCAGCTTCCAAGCTAGCTCCAACGAGCAGTACTTC	CASSFQASSNEQYF
15	TRBV7-9	.	TRBJ2-1	TRBD2	TGTGCCAGCAGCTTAGTTCTAGCGGCGTACAATGAGCAGTTCTTC	CASSLVLAAYNEQFF
15	TRBV7-8	.	TRBJ1-1	.	TGTGCCAGCAGCTGGGGAGCCGGTACGAACACTGAAGCTTTCTTT	CASSWGAGTNTEAFF
16	TRBV5-8	.	TRBJ2-7	TRBD1	TGTGCCAGCAGCGGAACTCGGGACAGGCGGGGCCACGAGCAGTACTTC	CASSGTRDRRGHEQYF
14	TRBV9	.	TRBJ2-3	.	TGTGCCAGCAGCGTAGGTCAGGGCCCAGATACGCAGTATTTT	CASSVGQGPDTQYF
14	TRBV19	.	TRBJ2-7	TRBD2	TGTGCCAGACCTCCGAGCGGGGGGATCTACGAGCAGTACTTC	CARPPSGGIYEQYF
17	TRBV7-9	few	TRBJ2-3	TRBD2	TGTGCCAGCAGCTCAACCACTAGCGGGACGTTCACAGATACGCAGTATTTT	CASSSTTSGTFTDTQYF
17	TRBV4-1	.	TRBJ2-1	TRBD2	TGCGCCAGCAGCCAAGAGCCGGGACTAGCGGGGTACAATGAGCAGTTCTTC	CASSQEPGLAGYNEQFF
15	TRBV7-2	.	TRBJ1-1	.	TGTGCCAGCAGCCTCCAGGGAGGGTCGGGCACTGAAGCTTTCTTT	CASSLQGGSGTEAFF
11	TRBV10-3	.	TRBJ1-2	TRBD1	TGTGCCATCAAGACAGGGCAGGGCTACACCTTC	CAIKTGQGYTF
15	TRBV6-5	.	TRBJ1-5	TRBD1	TGTGCCAGCAGATCCGGGACAGGGGGTTTTGGGCCCCAGCATTTT	CASRSGTGGFGPQHF
11	TRBV9	.	TRBJ1-5	.	TGTGCCAGCAGGCACTTTCAGCCCCAGCATTTT	CASRHFQPQHF
15	TRBV6-1	.	TRBJ1-2	TRBD1	TGTGCCAGCAGTGAAGCGTGGCAGGGGGCGTTTGGCTACACCTTC	CASSEAWQGAFGYTF
16	TRBV5-5	.	TRBJ2-7	TRBD1	TGTGCCAGCAGCCGGGATCCGGGGACAGGATCCTACGAGCAGTACTTC	CASSRDPGTGSYEQYF
13	TRBV11-3	.	TRBJ2-7	TRBD1	TGTGCCAGCAGCACGGACAGGGAAGGCGAGCAGTACTTC	CASSTDREGEQYF
21	TRBV24-1	.	TRBJ2-3	TRBD1	TGTGCCACCGCCGGGACAGGGGCGGAGGATGGTGTGTCTTTAATCACAGATACGCAGTATTTT	CATAGTGAEDGVSLITDTQYF
19	TRBV4-2	.	TRBJ2-7	TRBD2	TGTGCCAGCAGCCAAGCGGACGGAGGACTAGCGGGGGCCGCCTACGAGCAGTACTTC	CASSQADGGLAGAAYEQYF
16	TRBV28	.	TRBJ2-7	.	TGTGCCAGCAGCGGGGGTTATGCGGGACAGATCTACGAGCAGTACTTC	CASSGGYAGQIYEQYF
14	TRBV6-2/TRBV6-3	.	TRBJ2-2	TRBD2	TGTGCCAGCAGTTCAGCGGGGGGGAGCGGGGGGCTGTTTTTT	CASSSAGGSGGLFF
17	TRBV6-2/TRBV6-3	.	TRBJ1-4	TRBD1	TGTGCCAGCAGCCCCGACAGGGATAGCCTTCCTCTCGGAAAACTGTTTTTT	CASSPDRDSLPLGKLFF
14	TRBV2	.	TRBJ2-3	.	TGTGCCAGCAGTGAAACGGCAGGGGCAGATACGCAGTATTTT	CASSETAGADTQYF
18	TRBV9	.	TRBJ2-1	.	TGTGCCAGCAGCGGACCGAGGGGGGGGACAAGCTCCTACAATGAGCAGTTCTTC	CASSGPRGGTSSYNEQFF
17	TRBV3-1/TRBV3-2	.	TRBJ1-6	.	TGTGCCAGCAGCCAAGCCACAGGGTTCCCCTATAATTCACCCCTCCACTTT	CASSQATGFPYNSPLHF